This record covers a single T cell receptor (beta chain). What antigen it recognizes has not been identified. Base qualities were left out, and no much larger clone turns up one base away. These data are taken from a study of blood T cell repertoires in COVID-19 (dated by TCRdb to 2020 to 2022). Background on the whole study: Samples covering the acute and convalescent phases of COVID-19 were provided by collaborators in the United States, Italy and Spain. Subjects who had been exposed to COVID-19, were actively infected with it, or had recovered from it provided the deeply sampled blood TCRbeta repertoires that made up the dataset. The prospective study material was composed of cDNA or gDNA derived from T cells, B-cell-depleted T cells, or PBMCs. The sample metadata nearly always contained a de-identified subject ID, COVID-19 status, age in years and sex. Samples were obtained from the ongoing ImmuneRACE study (first 160 participants) and from 1,254 subjects provided by 6 global collaborators. The repertoires were released in a freely available public database meant as a resource for research on the immune response to SARS-CoV-2. Where HLA class I and class II types were available, the types were taken from metadata supplied by the sample provider, not from assay-based typing.

Including the terminal cysteine and phenylalanine, the CDR3 comprises 14 residues. Solely the CDR3 DNA is kept, with 42 bases framed from the first base. CDR1 and CDR2, per the germline V gene (reference sequence), are GTSNPN and SVGIG. Trimming removed 0 bases from V and 0 bases from J, leaving 8 bases between the germline ends. TCRbeta CDR3 regions were amplified from genomic DNA using the immunoSEQ Assay, a bias-controlled multiplex PCR. Processing in the source paper ran as follows. The number of nucleated cells in each sample was estimated from the amplification of reference gene primers within the assay. To quantify the absolute abundance of each unique TCRbeta CDR3 rearrangement, sequence reads were collapsed and filtered. Productive Simpson clonality was computed per sample as the square root of Simpson's diversity index over productive rearrangements. TCRdb mirrors the immuneACCESS table, restricted to in-frame sequences. Some clones are absent from its copies; in checked studies, under half trace to an unresolved V gene, and the reason for the others is unknown. D and trimming were read from the DNA, whereas the V and J calls and clone size are those reported in that table. The sample table records 80,000 to 95,000 clones; roughly 84% of these occur just once. The ten top clones hold about 15% of the sample.

General conclusions and limits of the study: The amount of clinical and demographic metadata varied by source and participant and was provided uncurated.

Each collaborating institution followed its own protocols to collect whole blood in K2EDTA tubes. For TCRbeta analysis, collaborator samples were shipped as frozen whole blood, as isolated PBMCs, or as DNA extracted from either sample type. Recombination connected TRBV30 to TRBJ1-2, and the D gene may be TRBD1, 5 bases matching. Sequencing was performed on peripheral blood. The source of this sequence is a woman between 65 and 79 years old with acute or convalescent COVID-19. The CDR3 is CAWSVYRTNYGYTF. The bases read TGTGCCTGGAGTGTATACAGGACTAACTATGGCTACACCTTC. Reference TRBV30 and TRBJ1-2 proteins supply the regions before and after the CDR3; the full variable domain is: SQTIHQWPATLVQPVGSPLSLECTVEGTSNPNLYWYRQAAGRGLQLLFYSVGIGQISSEVPQNLSASRPQDRQFILSSKKLLLSDSGFYLCAWSVYRTNYGYTFGSGTRLTVV.